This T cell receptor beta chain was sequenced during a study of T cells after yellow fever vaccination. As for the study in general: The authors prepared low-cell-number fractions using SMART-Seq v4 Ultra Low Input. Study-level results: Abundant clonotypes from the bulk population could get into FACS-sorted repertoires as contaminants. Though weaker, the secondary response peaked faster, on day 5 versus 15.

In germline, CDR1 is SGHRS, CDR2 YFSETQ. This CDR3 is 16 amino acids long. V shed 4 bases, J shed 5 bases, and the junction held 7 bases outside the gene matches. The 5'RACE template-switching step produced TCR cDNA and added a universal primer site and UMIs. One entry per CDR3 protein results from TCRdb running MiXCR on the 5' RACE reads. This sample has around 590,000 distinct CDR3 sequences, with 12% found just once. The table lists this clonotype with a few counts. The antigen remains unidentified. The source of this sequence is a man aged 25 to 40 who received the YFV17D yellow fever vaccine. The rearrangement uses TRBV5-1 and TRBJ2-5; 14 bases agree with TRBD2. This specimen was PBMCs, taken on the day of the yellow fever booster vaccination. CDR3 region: CASSLGTSGRGETQYF. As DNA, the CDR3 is TGCGCCAGCAGCCTCGGGACTAGCGGGAGAGGCGAGACCCAGTACTTC. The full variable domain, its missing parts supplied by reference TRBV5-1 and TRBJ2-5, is KAGVTQTPRYLIKTRGQQVTLSCSPISGHRSVSWYQQTPGQGLQFLFEYFSETQRNKGNFPGRFSGRQFSNSRSEMNVSTLELGDSALYLCASSLGTSGRGETQYFGPGTRLLVL.